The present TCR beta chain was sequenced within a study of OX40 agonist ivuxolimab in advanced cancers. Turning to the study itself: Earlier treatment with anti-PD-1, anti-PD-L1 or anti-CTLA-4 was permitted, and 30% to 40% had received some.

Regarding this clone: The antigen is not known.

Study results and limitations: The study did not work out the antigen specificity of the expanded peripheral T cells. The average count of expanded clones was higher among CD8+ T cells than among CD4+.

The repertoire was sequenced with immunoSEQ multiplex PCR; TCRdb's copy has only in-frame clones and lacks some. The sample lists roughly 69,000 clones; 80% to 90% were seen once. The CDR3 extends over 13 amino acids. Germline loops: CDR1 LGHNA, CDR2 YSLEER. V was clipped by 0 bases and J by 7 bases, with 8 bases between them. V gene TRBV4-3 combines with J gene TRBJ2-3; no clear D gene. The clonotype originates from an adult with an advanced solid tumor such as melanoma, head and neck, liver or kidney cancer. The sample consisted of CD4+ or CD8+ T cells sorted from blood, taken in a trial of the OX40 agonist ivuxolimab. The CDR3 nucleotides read TGCGCCAGCAGCCAAGAAGTTACAAATACGCAGTATTTT. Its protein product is CASSQEVTNTQYF.